What follows are 25 T cell receptor beta chains derived from one specimen sequenced in a study of graft-versus-host responses after intestinal transplantation. TCRdb keeps only in-frame clones here, not all; method: immunoSEQ multiplex PCR. The top ten clones hold more than 2% of a sample with 45,000 to 60,000 clones, nearly 95% of them seen once. These receptors' antigens are unknown. The sequenced sample was unstimulated CD4+ T cells sorted from spleen or lymph node cells, obtained before transplant. Source of these receptors: a human donor who was the organ donor for an intestinal transplant.

The J gene is TRBJ2-1, the V gene TRBV2; no reliable D call. Germline lookup yields CDR1 SNHLY and CDR2 FYNNEI. V lost 0 bases and J 8 bases, leaving 5 bases between the germline ends. The CDR3 sequence is 12 residues long. The CDR3 here is CASSEAYDEQFF. The CDR3 coding sequence is TGTGCCAGCAGTGAAGCCTATGATGAGCAGTTCTTC.

The table lists this clone with a count of one. This chain links TRBV16 with TRBJ2-7; tentative D call: TRBD2 (5 bases). The V and J ends lost 1 base and 2 bases respectively, with 18 bases between them. This CDR3 has 17 amino acids. In germline, CDR1 is KGHSY, CDR2 FQNENV. The CDR3 DNA reads as TGTGCCAGCAGCCAATTAACAGTAGGGAGAAGGGCCTACGAGCAGTACTTC. Protein product: CASSQLTVGRRAYEQYF.

A single count supports this clone. The rearrangement joins TRBV30 to TRBJ1-2; TRBD1 matches 10 bases. The ends lost 4 bases at V and 6 bases at J; junction bases unmatched: 11. This CDR3 comprises 15 residues. CDR1 and CDR2 from the germline V gene are GTSNPN and SVGIG (reference sequence). CDR3 loop: CAWNPGQGNSHGYTF. CDR3 nucleotides: TGTGCCTGGAACCCGGGACAGGGGAATAGCCATGGCTACACCTTC.

The chain couples TRBV28 to TRBJ2-1; D ambiguous. Germline-derived CDR1 and CDR2 are MDHEN and SYDVKM. Trimming shortened V by 6 bases and J by 1 base, and 13 bases separated the two germline ends. The CDR3 sequence is 15 residues long. DNA for the CDR3: TGTGCCAGCAGCTATATAAGGTTTTCCTACAATGAGCAGTTCTTC. Translation gives CASSYIRFSYNEQFF.

The rearrangement joins TRBV25-1 to TRBJ2-2; 10 bases align to TRBD1. V trimming: 4 bases; J trimming: 4 bases; junction bases outside the gene matches: 0. Germline V lookup: CDR1 MGHDK, CDR2 SYGVNS. The CDR3 is 14 residues long. CDR3 region: CASSGTGGTGELFF. The CDR3 DNA reads as TGTGCCAGCAGTGGGACAGGGGGCACCGGGGAGCTGTTTTTT.

The chain recombines TRBV5-8 with TRBJ2-3, with D maybe TRBD2 (6 bases). Trimming removed 4 bases at V and 4 bases at J, with 16 bases between. Per germline, CDR1 SGHTS and CDR2 YDEGEE. The CDR3 runs to 15 residues. The CDR3 DNA reads TGTGCCAGCAGCCCACTAGCATCCGAGGCAGATACGCAGTATTTT. Its translation: CASSPLASEADTQYF. Complete variable domain (other parts from reference TRBV5-8 and TRBJ2-3): EAGVTQSPTHLIKTRGQQATLRCSPISGHTSVYWYQQALGLGLQFLLWYDEGEERNRGNFPPRFSGRQFPNYSSELNVNALELEDSALYLCASSPLASEADTQYFGPGTRLTVL.

This clone was seen a few times. CDR3 in DNA: TGTGCCTGGAGTGCGTGGGGTTTGAGGGGTACCTATAATTCACCCCTCCACTTT. This translates into CAWSAWGLRGTYNSPLHF. The rearrangement uses TRBV30 and TRBJ1-6; weak D call: TRBD1 (5 bases). The germline V gene has CDR1 GTSNPN and CDR2 SVGIG (reference sequence). Trimming removed 1 base from V and 2 bases from J, with 18 bases in between. CDR3 length: 18 residues.

As regards this clone: The same CDR3 is also encoded by other DNA sequences in this sample. The CDR3, as DNA: TGTGCCAGCAGCTACAGGGGGGGAGGAAACACCATATATTTT. Translating it yields CASSYRGGGNTIYF. The rearrangement uses TRBV6-5 and TRBJ1-3; 8 bases map to TRBD1. The CDR3 runs 14 residues. With 6 bases clipped from V and 4 bases from J, the junction kept 5 bases outside the gene matches. Germline V gene lookup returns CDR1 MNHEY and CDR2 SVGAGI.

The sample holds one count of this clone. V usage is TRBV7-3 and J usage is TRBJ2-3; 7 nucleotides line up with TRBD2. V trimming: 3 bases; J trimming: 0 bases; junction bases outside the gene matches: 0. Germline V lookup: CDR1 SGHTA, CDR2 FQGTGA. The CDR3 consists of 14 residues. This chain's CDR3 is CASSFSGSTDTQYF. The CDR3 region has the DNA TGTGCCAGCAGCTTTAGCGGGAGCACAGATACGCAGTATTTT.

The rearrangement uses TRBV27 and TRBJ2-3; 15 bases align to TRBD2. This CDR3 spans 18 amino acids. Germline-derived CDR1 and CDR2 are MNHEY and SMNVEV (reference sequence). With 4 bases clipped from V and 0 bases from J, the junction kept 5 bases outside the gene matches. The CDR3 DNA reads as TGTGCCAGCAGTTCCTGGACTAGCGGGAGGGCCAGCACAGATACGCAGTATTTT. Its translation: CASSSWTSGRASTDTQYF.

This chain uses TRBV23-1 with TRBJ1-4; no clear D gene. TRBV23-1 falls under the ORF class, with uncertain function. V was shortened by 10 bases and J by 8 bases, with 14 bases between the two germline ends. This CDR3 is built from 12 residues. CDR3 sequence: CATTRPQEKLFF. The CDR3 DNA reads as TGCGCCACAACACGGCCTCAGGAAAAACTGTTTTTT.

J is TRBJ2-1 and V is TRBV7-8, with D perhaps TRBD1 (5 bases). The germline V and J ends were trimmed by 1 base and 7 bases, with 14 bases remaining between them. The CDR3 is 15 residues long. Germline values: CDR1 SGHVS, CDR2 FQNEAQ. The CDR3: CASSLEGARVNEQFF. In DNA, the CDR3 is TGTGCCAGCAGCTTAGAAGGTGCCAGGGTAAATGAGCAGTTCTTC.

V is TRBV28 and J is TRBJ2-3; D not resolved. Germline V CDR1 and CDR2: MDHEN, SYDVKM. CDR3 size: 13 residues. The V and J ends lost 5 bases and 1 base respectively, with 7 bases between them. The CDR3 is CASSASGTDTQYF. CDR3 sequence (DNA): TGTGCCAGCAGTGCAAGCGGCACAGATACGCAGTATTTT. Variable domain in full (rest from reference TRBV28 and TRBJ2-3): DVKVTQSSRYLVKRTGEKVFLECVQDMDHENMFWYRQDPGLGLRLIYFSYDVKMKEKGDIPEGYSVSREKKERFSLILESASTNQTSMYLCASSASGTDTQYFGPGTRLTVL.

This chain connects TRBV4-1 to TRBJ2-2; D remains unclear. The germline CDR1 and CDR2 sequences are MGHRA and YSYEKL. The ends were cut back, 0 bases at V and 5 bases at J, with 16 bases in the middle. This CDR3 is 17 amino acids long. CDR3 nucleotide sequence: TGCGCCAGCAGCCAAGATCGGCAGCTTATTAGGACCGGGGAGCTGTTTTTT. It codes for CASSQDRQLIRTGELFF.

The chain uses TRBV5-1 and TRBJ1-4, with 7 bases fitting TRBD1. Germline trimming cut 0 bases from V and 5 bases from J; bases unmatched to any gene: 4. The CDR3 is 15 residues long. Per the germline V gene, CDR1 is SGHRS and CDR2 is YFSETQ. CDR3 nucleotides: TGCGCCAGCAGCTTGGTGGGACAGCCCAATGAAAAACTGTTTTTT. Its protein product is CASSLVGQPNEKLFF.

The V call is TRBV6-5, the J call TRBJ1-6; D is undetermined. This CDR3 has 13 amino acids. The V and J ends lost 1 base and 10 bases respectively, with 8 bases between them. Per the germline V gene, CDR1 is MNHEY and CDR2 is SVGAGI. The DNA of the CDR3 is TGTGCCAGCAGTTACTTCCCCAGATCACCCCTCCACTTT. As protein: CASSYFPRSPLHF.

The chain uses TRBV28 and TRBJ1-1; TRBD1 matches 7 bases. V trimming: 5 bases; J trimming: 5 bases; junction bases outside the gene matches: 17. Germline assignment: CDR1 MDHEN and CDR2 SYDVKM. The CDR3 is made up of 17 amino acids. CDR3 nucleotide sequence: TGTGCCAGCAGTCCCACATTCGATGCCACAGGGGTGACTGAAGCTTTCTTT. The encoded protein is CASSPTFDATGVTEAFF.

This rearrangement joins TRBV29-1 to TRBJ1-5; D gene unclear. The CDR3 extends over 12 amino acids. Trimming pared 7 bases from V and 6 bases from J, leaving 13 bases between. Germline CDR1 is SQVTM and CDR2 is ANQGSEA. The CDR3 sequence: CSAQEGSQPQHF. CDR3 bases: TGCAGCGCCCAGGAAGGGAGTCAGCCCCAGCATTTT.

This clone came up once. The genes are TRBV4-2 and TRBJ2-2; 7 nucleotides match TRBD2. V trimming: 1 base; J trimming: 1 base; junction bases outside the gene matches: 3. CDR1 is LGHNA, CDR2 YNFKEQ, per germline. The CDR3 totals 16 residues. The chain's CDR3 is CASSQGTSQNTGELFF. CDR3 DNA sequence: TGTGCCAGCAGCCAAGGGACTAGTCAGAACACCGGGGAGCTGTTTTTT.

The chain couples TRBV9 to TRBJ2-3; 10 bases match TRBD2. The CDR3 contains 16 residues. V trimming: 0 bases; J trimming: 5 bases; junction bases outside the gene matches: 6. From germline, CDR1 is SGDLS and CDR2 YYNGEE. CDR3 region: CASSVASGRVIDTQYF. CDR3 DNA: TGTGCCAGCAGCGTAGCTAGCGGGAGAGTGATAGATACGCAGTATTTT.

This chain connects TRBV9 to TRBJ1-4; 9 bases map to TRBD1. Trimming took 3 bases from V and 7 from J; bases not matched to a gene: 7. The CDR3 extends over 15 amino acids. Germline lookup yields CDR1 SGDLS and CDR2 YYNGEE. CDR3 protein: CASSATGTGTEKLFF. The DNA for the CDR3 is TGTGCCAGCAGCGCCACCGGGACAGGGACTGAAAAACTGTTTTTT. Combining the CDR3 with reference TRBV9 and TRBJ1-4 gives the whole variable domain DSGVTQTPKHLITATGQRVTLRCSPRSGDLSVYWYQQSLDQGLQFLIQYYNGEERAKGNILERFSAQQFPDLHSELNLSSLELGDSALYFCASSATGTGTEKLFFGSGTQLSVL.

The chain couples TRBV11-3 to TRBJ1-1; a weak D match, TRBD1 (6 bases). Trimming took 3 bases from V and 8 from J, leaving 13 bases between them. This CDR3 has 13 residues. Germline loops: CDR1 SGHNT, CDR2 YENEEA. CDR3 loop: CASSLDQGLEAFF. The CDR3 coding sequence is TGTGCCAGCAGCTTGGATCAGGGGCTGGAAGCTTTCTTT.

V is TRBV11-2 and J is TRBJ2-7; TRBD2 agrees at 7 bases. This CDR3 is 15 amino acids long. Per germline, CDR1 SGHAT and CDR2 FQNNGV. V dropped 3 bases and J dropped 4; count of bases not matched to a gene: 9. In DNA, the CDR3 is TGTGCCAGCAGCTTGGCTAGCGGTTCTGTATACGAGCAGTACTTC. Translation gives CASSLASGSVYEQYF.

This clone was seen just once. The chain carries TRBV5-6 and TRBJ1-6; D gene unclear. V lost 0 bases to trimming and J lost 3 bases, with 7 bases between them. The CDR3 sequence is 15 residues long. The V gene's germline CDR1 is SGHDT and CDR2 YYEEEE. CDR3 sequence: CASSLEGIYNSPLHF. For the CDR3, the DNA is TGTGCCAGCAGCTTGGAAGGGATCTATAATTCACCCCTCCACTTT.

This rearrangement joins TRBV7-7 to TRBJ2-7, with TRBD2 matching 8 bases. Germline CDR1 and CDR2: SSHAT and FNYEAQ (reference sequence). CDR3 length: 13 residues. The V gene end was trimmed by 1 base and the J gene end by 7 bases; junction bases not matched to a gene: 3. The CDR3 protein is CASSLDLAGEQYF. CDR3 in DNA: TGTGCCAGCAGCTTAGATTTAGCGGGGGAGCAGTACTTC.